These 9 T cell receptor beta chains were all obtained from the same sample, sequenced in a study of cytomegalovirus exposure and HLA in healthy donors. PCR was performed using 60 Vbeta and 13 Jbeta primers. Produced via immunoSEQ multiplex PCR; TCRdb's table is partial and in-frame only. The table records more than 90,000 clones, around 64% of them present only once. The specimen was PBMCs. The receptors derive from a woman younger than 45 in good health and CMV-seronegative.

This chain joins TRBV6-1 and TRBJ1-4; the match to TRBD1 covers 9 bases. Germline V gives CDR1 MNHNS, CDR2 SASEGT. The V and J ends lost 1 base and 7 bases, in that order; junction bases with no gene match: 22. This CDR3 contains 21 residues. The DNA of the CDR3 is TGTGCCAGCAGTGAAGTCGGACAGGGGATGTCAACGGCAGTTTATCGTGAAAAACTGTTTTTT. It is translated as CASSEVGQGMSTAVYREKLFF.

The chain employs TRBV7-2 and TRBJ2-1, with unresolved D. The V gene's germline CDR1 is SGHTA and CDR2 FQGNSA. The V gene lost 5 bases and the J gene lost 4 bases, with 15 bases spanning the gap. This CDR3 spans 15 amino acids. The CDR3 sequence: CASSPQLSTYNEQFF. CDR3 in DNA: TGTGCCAGCAGCCCACAGCTTTCCACGTACAATGAGCAGTTCTTC.

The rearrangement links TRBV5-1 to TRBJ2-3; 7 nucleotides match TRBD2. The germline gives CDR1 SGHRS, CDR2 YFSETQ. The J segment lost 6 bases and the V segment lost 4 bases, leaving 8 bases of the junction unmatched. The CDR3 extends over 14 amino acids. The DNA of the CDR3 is TGCGCCAGCAGCCCTCGGGGGGACCGGGATACGCAGTATTTT. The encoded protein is CASSPRGDRDTQYF.

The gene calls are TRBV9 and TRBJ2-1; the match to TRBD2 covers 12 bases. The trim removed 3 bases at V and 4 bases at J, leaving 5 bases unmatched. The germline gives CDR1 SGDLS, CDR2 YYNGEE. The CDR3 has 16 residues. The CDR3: CASSAEGLAGYNEQFF. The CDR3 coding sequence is TGTGCCAGCAGCGCTGAGGGACTAGCGGGTTACAATGAGCAGTTCTTC.

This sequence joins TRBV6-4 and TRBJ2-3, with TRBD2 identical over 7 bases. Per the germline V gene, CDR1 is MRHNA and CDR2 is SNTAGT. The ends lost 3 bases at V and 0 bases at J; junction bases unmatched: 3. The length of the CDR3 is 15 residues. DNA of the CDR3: TGTGCCAGCAGTGAGGCGGGAGCTAGCACAGATACGCAGTATTTT. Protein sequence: CASSEAGASTDTQYF.

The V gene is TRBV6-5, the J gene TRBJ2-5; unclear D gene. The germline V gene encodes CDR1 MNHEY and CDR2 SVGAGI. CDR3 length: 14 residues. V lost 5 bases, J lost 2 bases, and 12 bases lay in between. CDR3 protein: CASSRWAAQETQYF. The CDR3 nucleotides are TGTGCCAGCAGTCGCTGGGCAGCTCAAGAGACCCAGTACTTC.

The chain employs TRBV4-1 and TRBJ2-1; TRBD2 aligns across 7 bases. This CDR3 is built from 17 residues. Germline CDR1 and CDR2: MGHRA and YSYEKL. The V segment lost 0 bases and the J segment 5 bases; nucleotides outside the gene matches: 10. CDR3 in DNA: TGCGCCAGCAGCCAAGACCCTCCCAGCGGGGTCGACAATGAGCAGTTCTTC. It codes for CASSQDPPSGVDNEQFF.

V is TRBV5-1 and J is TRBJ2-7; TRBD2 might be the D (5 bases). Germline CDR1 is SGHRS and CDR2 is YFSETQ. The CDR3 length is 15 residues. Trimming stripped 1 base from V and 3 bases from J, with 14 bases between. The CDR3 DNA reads TGCGCCAGCAGCTTGCGGGCGCAGAGGGACTACGAGCAGTACTTC. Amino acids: CASSLRAQRDYEQYF.

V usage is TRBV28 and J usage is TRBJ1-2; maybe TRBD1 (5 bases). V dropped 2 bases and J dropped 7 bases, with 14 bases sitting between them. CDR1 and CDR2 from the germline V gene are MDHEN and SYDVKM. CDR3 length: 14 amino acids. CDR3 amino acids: CASSLRQGAAGYTF. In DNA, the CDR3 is TGTGCCAGCAGTTTAAGGCAGGGCGCTGCTGGCTACACCTTC.